This T cell receptor beta chain comes out of a study of cytotoxic CD8 clonotypes in ibrutinib-treated CLL. Study context: Included were 11 to 12 relapsed/refractory and about 14 treatment-naive patients, of whom approximately 18 were IGHV unmutated.

CDR1 and CDR2 (germline): MGHRA, YSYEKL. The V gene lost 1 base and the J gene lost 0 bases, with 15 bases spanning the gap. The CDR3 loop spans 17 amino acids. Profiled with immunoSEQ multiplex PCR; TCRdb holds only in-frame clones, not every one. The sample includes 65,000 to 85,000 clones, about nine tenths of them seen just once. This TCR derives from a human donor with chronic lymphocytic leukemia. V is TRBV4-1 and J is TRBJ1-1; weak D call: TRBD1 (5 bases). Sequenced material: PBMCs, taken after 12 months of ibrutinib treatment. CDR3 DNA: TGCGCCAGCAGCCAAGCCATCCCGAGGGGCATGAACACTGAAGCTTTCTTT. The encoded protein is CASSQAIPRGMNTEAFF.